These T cell receptor beta chains were read from a single sample in a study of blood T cell repertoires in COVID-19. TCRdb keeps only in-frame clones here, not all; method: immunoSEQ multiplex PCR. The table lists about 150,000 clones, 76% of them singletons. Sequencing used peripheral blood. These receptor sequences come from a woman of 80 years or more with acute or convalescent COVID-19. Each CDR3 is given with its conserved first and last residue. A D gene is named only where the DNA matches it firmly. The size field is filled for only some rows; it gives once, few, many or a size class.

D gene: -; J gene: TRBJ2-7; V gene: TRBV1; clone size: few; CDR3 protein: CTSSQVAGCSGAYEQYF; CDR3 DNA: TGCACCAGCAGCCAAGTTGCGGGGTGTAGCGGGGCCTACGAGCAGTACTTC
D gene: -; J gene: TRBJ1-1; V gene: TRBV5-1; clone size: -; CDR3 protein: CASSLDSNTEAFF; CDR3 DNA: TGCGCCAGCAGCTTGGACAGCAACACTGAAGCTTTCTTT
D gene: -; J gene: TRBJ2-7; V gene: TRBV19; clone size: -; CDR3 protein: CASSMVTTPFTAYEQYF; CDR3 DNA: TGTGCCAGTAGTATGGTAACAACACCCTTTACCGCCTACGAGCAGTACTTC
D gene: -; J gene: TRBJ2-1; V gene: TRBV6-6; clone size: -; CDR3 protein: CASSYIQGGGNEQFF; CDR3 DNA: TGTGCCAGCAGTTACATACAGGGAGGGGGAAATGAGCAGTTCTTC
D gene: -; J gene: TRBJ1-6; V gene: TRBV18; clone size: -; CDR3 protein: CASSGNREATLHF; CDR3 DNA: TGTGCCAGCTCAGGGAACAGGGAAGCCACCCTCCACTTT
D gene: -; J gene: TRBJ1-6; V gene: TRBV14; clone size: -; CDR3 protein: CASSPPGGNSPLHF; CDR3 DNA: TGTGCCAGCAGCCCCCCGGGGGGGAATTCACCCCTCCACTTT
D gene: -; J gene: TRBJ1-2; V gene: TRBV15; clone size: -; CDR3 protein: CATSRDSYGYTF; CDR3 DNA: TGTGCCACCAGCAGAGACAGCTATGGCTACACCTTC
D gene: TRBD1; J gene: TRBJ1-3; V gene: TRBV10-3; clone size: -; CDR3 protein: CAISRDSSPSGNTIYF; CDR3 DNA: TGTGCCATCAGCCGGGACAGTTCCCCCTCTGGAAACACCATATATTTT
D gene: -; J gene: TRBJ1-5; V gene: TRBV2; clone size: -; CDR3 protein: CASSEVPGNSNQPQHF; CDR3 DNA: TGTGCCAGCAGTGAGGTCCCGGGTAATAGCAATCAGCCCCAGCATTTT
D gene: -; J gene: TRBJ1-2; V gene: TRBV5-8; clone size: few; CDR3 protein: CASSWGGDGYTF; CDR3 DNA: TGTGCCAGCAGTTGGGGCGGGGACGGCTACACCTTC
D gene: -; J gene: TRBJ1-1; V gene: TRBV2; clone size: -; CDR3 protein: CASSAGSIVLEAFF; CDR3 DNA: TGTGCCAGCAGTGCAGGGTCAATAGTACTTGAAGCTTTCTTT
D gene: -; J gene: TRBJ1-1; V gene: TRBV5-1; clone size: few; CDR3 protein: CASSLGRDSNTEAFF; CDR3 DNA: TGCGCCAGCAGCTTGGGTAGGGACTCGAACACTGAAGCTTTCTTT
D gene: TRBD1; J gene: TRBJ1-4; V gene: TRBV7-2; clone size: -; CDR3 protein: CASSLGTDEKLFF; CDR3 DNA: TGTGCCAGCAGCTTGGGGACAGATGAAAAACTGTTTTTT
D gene: TRBD2; J gene: TRBJ2-5; V gene: TRBV6-5; clone size: -; CDR3 protein: CASSSSGSETQYF; CDR3 DNA: TGTGCCAGCAGCTCTAGCGGGAGTGAGACCCAGTACTTC
D gene: -; J gene: TRBJ2-1; V gene: TRBV19; clone size: -; CDR3 protein: CASSKQGVNDEQFF; CDR3 DNA: TGTGCCAGTAGTAAGCAAGGGGTTAACGATGAGCAGTTCTTC